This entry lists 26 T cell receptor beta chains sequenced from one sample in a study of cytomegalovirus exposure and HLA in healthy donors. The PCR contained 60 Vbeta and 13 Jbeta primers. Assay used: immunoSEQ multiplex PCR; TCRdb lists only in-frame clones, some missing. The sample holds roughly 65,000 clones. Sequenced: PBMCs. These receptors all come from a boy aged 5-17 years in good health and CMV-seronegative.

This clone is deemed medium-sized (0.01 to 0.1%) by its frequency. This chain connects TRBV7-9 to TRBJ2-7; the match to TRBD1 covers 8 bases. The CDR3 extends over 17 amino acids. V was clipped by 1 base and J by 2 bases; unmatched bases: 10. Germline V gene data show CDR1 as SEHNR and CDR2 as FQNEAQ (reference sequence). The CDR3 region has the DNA TGTGCCAGCAGCTTAGGAGACGACGACAGGGGAACCTACGAGCAGTACTTC. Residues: CASSLGDDDRGTYEQYF.

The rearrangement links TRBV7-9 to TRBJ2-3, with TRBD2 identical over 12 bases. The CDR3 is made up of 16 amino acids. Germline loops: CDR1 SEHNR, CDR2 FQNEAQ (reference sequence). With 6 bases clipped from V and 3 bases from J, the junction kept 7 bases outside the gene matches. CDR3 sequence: CASSRTSGTATDTQYF. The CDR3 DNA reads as TGTGCCAGCAGTCGGACTAGCGGGACTGCTACAGATACGCAGTATTTT.

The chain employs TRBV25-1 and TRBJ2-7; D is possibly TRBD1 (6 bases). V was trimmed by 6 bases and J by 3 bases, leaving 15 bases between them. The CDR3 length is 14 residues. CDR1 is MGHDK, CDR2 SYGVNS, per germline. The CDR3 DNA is TGTGCCAGCAGGAGCGACAGGACCCTCTACGAGCAGTACTTC. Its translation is CASRSDRTLYEQYF.

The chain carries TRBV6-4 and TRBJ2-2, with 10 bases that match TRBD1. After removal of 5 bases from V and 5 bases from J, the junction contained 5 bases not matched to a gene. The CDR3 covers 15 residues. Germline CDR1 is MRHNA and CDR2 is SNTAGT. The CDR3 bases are TGTGCCAGCAGTCAAGGACAGGGGGAAACCGGGGAGCTGTTTTTT. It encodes CASSQGQGETGELFF.

Here the CDR3 DNA reads TGTGCCAGCAGCCCAGGGGGCGCGAAGGACTACGAGCAGTACTTC. The encoded protein is CASSPGGAKDYEQYF. This chain joins TRBV4-2 and TRBJ2-7; the match to TRBD1 covers 8 bases. CDR1 is LGHNA, CDR2 YNFKEQ, per germline. With 4 bases clipped from V and 3 bases from J, the junction kept 8 bases outside the gene matches. The CDR3 length is 15 residues.

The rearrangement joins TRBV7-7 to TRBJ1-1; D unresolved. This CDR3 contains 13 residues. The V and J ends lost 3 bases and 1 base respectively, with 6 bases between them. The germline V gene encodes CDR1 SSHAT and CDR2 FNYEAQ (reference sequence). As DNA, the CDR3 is TGTGCCAGCAGCTTTCAGGAGAACACTGAAGCTTTCTTT. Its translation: CASSFQENTEAFF.

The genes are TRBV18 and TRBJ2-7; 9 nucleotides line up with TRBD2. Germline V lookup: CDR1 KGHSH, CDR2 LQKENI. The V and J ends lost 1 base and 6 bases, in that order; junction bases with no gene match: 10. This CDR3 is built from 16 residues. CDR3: CASSPLGAGGLLEQYF. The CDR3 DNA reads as TGTGCCAGCTCACCACTCGGGGCGGGGGGGCTTCTCGAGCAGTACTTC.

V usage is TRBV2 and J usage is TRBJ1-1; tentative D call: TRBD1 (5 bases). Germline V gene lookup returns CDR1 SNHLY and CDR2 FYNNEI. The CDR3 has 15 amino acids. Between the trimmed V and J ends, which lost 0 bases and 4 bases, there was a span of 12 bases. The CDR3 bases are TGTGCCAGCAGTGAAGCTGCAGCAAGGGGCACTGAAGCTTTCTTT. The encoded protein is CASSEAAARGTEAFF.

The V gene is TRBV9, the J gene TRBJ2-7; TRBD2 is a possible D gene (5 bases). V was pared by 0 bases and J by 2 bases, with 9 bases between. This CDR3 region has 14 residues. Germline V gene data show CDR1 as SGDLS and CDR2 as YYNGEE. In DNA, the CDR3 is TGTGCCAGCAGCGTAGAAGAGCGGACCTACGAGCAGTACTTC. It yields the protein CASSVEERTYEQYF.

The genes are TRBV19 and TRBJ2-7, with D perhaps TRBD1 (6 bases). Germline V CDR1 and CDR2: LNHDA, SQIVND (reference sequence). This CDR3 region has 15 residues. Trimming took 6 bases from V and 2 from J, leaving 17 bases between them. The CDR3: CASSINRDMTYEQYF. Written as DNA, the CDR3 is TGTGCCAGTAGCATTAACCGGGACATGACCTACGAGCAGTACTTC.

Written as DNA, the CDR3 is TGTGCCAGTACCCAGGGCGGCGGGACGATCTACAATGAGCAGTTCTTC. It is translated as CASTQGGGTIYNEQFF. The J gene is TRBJ2-1, the V gene TRBV19; tentative D call: TRBD2 (6 bases). V was trimmed by 7 bases and J by 3 bases, leaving 19 bases between them. Germline-derived CDR1 and CDR2 are LNHDA and SQIVND (reference sequence). The CDR3 consists of 16 residues. Full variable domain (missing parts from reference TRBV19 and TRBJ2-1): DGGITQSPKYLFRKEGQNVTLSCEQNLNHDAMYWYRQDPGQGLRLIYYSQIVNDFQKGDIAEGYSVSREKKESFPLTVTSAQKNPTAFYLCASTQGGGTIYNEQFFGPGTRLTVL.

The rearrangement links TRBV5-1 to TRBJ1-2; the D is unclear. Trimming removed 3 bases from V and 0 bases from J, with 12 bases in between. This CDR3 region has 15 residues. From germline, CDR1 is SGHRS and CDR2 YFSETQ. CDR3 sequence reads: CASSWNRQSNYGYTF. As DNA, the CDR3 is TGCGCCAGCAGCTGGAACAGACAATCTAACTATGGCTACACCTTC. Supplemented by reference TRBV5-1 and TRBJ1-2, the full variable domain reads KAGVTQTPRYLIKTRGQQVTLSCSPISGHRSVSWYQQTPGQGLQFLFEYFSETQRNKGNFPGRFSGRQFSNSRSEMNVSTLELGDSALYLCASSWNRQSNYGYTFGSGTRLTVV.

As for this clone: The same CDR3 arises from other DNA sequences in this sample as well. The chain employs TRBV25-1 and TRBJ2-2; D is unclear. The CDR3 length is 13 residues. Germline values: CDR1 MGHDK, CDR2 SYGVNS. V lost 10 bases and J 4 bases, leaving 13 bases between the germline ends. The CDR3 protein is CATSWSGTGELFF. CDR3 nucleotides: TGTGCCACTTCCTGGTCAGGCACCGGGGAGCTGTTTTTT.

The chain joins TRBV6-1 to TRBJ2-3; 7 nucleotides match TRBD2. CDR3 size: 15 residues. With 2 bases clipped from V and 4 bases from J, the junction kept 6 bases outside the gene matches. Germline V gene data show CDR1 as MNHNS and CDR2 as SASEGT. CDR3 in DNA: TGTGCCAGCAGTGAAAAATGGGGAGGGGCAGATACGCAGTATTTT. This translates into CASSEKWGGADTQYF.

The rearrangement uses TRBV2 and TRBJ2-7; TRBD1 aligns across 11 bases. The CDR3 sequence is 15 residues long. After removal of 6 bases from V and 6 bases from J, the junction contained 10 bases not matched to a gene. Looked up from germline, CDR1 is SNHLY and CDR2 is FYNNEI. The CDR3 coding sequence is TGTGCCAGCAGAGAGCGGACAGGGGGCATTTTCGAGCAGTACTTC. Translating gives CASRERTGGIFEQYF. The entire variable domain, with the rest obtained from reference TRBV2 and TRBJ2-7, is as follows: EPEVTQTPSHQVTQMGQEVILRCVPISNHLYFYWYRQILGQKVEFLVSFYNNEISEKSEIFDDQFSVERPDGSNFTLKIRSTKLEDSAMYFCASRERTGGIFEQYFGPGTRLTVT.

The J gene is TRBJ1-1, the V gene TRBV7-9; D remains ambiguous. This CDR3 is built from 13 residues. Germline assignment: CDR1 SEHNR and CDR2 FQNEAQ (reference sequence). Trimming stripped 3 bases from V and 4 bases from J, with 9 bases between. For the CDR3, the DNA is TGTGCCAGCAGCTTGACTCAAGGCACTGAAGCTTTCTTT. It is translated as CASSLTQGTEAFF.

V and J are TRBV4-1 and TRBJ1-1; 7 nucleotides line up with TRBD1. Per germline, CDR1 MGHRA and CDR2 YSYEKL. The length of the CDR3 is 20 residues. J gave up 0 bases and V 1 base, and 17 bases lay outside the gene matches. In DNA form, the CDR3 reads TGCGCCAGCAGCCAAGCGACGATGGGACAGCAACTACTTATGAACACTGAAGCTTTCTTT. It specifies CASSQATMGQQLLMNTEAFF.

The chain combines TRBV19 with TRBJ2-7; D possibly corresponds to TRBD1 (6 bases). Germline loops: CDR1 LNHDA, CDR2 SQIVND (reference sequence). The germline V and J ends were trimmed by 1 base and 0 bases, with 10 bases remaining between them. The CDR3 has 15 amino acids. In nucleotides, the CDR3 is TGTGCCAGTAGTATAGCGACAGGTTCCTCCTACGAGCAGTACTTC. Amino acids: CASSIATGSSYEQYF.

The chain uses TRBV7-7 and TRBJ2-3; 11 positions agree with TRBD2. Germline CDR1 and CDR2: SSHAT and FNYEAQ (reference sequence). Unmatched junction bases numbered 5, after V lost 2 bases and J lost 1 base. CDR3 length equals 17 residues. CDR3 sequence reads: CASSLTSGGGRTDTQYF. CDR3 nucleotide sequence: TGTGCCAGCAGCTTAACTAGCGGGGGAGGTCGCACAGATACGCAGTATTTT.

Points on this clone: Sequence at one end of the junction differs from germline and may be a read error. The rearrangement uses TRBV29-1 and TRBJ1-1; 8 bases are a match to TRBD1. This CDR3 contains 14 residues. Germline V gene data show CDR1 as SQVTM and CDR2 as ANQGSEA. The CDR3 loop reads CSVEGQARNAEAFF. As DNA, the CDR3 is TGCAGCGTTGAGGGACAGGCCCGGAACGCTGAAGCTTTCTTT. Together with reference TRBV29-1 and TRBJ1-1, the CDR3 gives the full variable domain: SAVISQKPSRDICQRGTSLTIQCQVDSQVTMMFWYRQQPGQSLTLIATANQGSEATYESGFVIDKFPISRPNLTFSTLTVSNMSPEDSSIYLCSVEGQARNAEAFFGQGTRLTVV.

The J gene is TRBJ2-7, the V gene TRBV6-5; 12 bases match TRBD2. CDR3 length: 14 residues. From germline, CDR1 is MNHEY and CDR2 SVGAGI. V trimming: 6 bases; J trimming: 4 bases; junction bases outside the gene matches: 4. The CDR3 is CASRLAGGTYEQYF. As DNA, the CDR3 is TGTGCCAGCAGGCTAGCGGGAGGGACGTACGAGCAGTACTTC.

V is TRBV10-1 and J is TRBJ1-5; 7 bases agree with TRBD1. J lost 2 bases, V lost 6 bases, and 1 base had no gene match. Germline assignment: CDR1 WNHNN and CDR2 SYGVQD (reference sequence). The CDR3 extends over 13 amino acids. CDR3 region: CASRTGGNQPQHF. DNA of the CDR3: TGCGCCAGCAGAACAGGGGGCAATCAGCCCCAGCATTTT.

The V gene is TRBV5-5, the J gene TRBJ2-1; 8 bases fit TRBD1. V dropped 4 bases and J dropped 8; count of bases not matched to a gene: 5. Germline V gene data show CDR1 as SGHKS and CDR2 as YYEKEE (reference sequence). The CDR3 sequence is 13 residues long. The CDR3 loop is CASSLLQGDEQFF. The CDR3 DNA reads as TGTGCCAGCAGCCTCCTACAGGGGGATGAGCAGTTCTTC. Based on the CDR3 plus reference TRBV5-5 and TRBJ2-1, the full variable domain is DAGVTQSPTHLIKTRGQQVTLRCSPISGHKSVSWYQQVLGQGPQFIFQYYEKEERGRGNFPDRFSARQFPNYSSELNVNALLLGDSALYLCASSLLQGDEQFFGPGTRLTVL.

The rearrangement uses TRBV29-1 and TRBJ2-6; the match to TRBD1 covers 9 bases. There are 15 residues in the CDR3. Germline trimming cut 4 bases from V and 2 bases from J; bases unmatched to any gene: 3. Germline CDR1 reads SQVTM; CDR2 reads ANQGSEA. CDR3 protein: CSVVTGGAGANVLTF. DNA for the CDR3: TGCAGCGTTGTCACAGGGGGCGCTGGGGCCAACGTCCTGACTTTC.

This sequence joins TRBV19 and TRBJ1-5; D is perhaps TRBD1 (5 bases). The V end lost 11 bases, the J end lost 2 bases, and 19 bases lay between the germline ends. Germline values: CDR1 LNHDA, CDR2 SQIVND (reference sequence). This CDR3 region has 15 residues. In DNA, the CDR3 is TGTGCCTCCTCAACGCCAGGGCACGGCAATCAGCCCCAGCATTTT. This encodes CASSTPGHGNQPQHF. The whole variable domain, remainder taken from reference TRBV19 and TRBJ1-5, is DGGITQSPKYLFRKEGQNVTLSCEQNLNHDAMYWYRQDPGQGLRLIYYSQIVNDFQKGDIAEGYSVSREKKESFPLTVTSAQKNPTAFYLCASSTPGHGNQPQHFGDGTRLSIL.

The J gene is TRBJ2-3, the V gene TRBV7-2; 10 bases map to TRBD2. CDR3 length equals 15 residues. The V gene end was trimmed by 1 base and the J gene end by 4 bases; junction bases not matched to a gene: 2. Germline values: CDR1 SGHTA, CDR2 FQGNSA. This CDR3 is CASSLVAGGADTQYF. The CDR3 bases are TGTGCCAGCAGCTTAGTAGCGGGAGGAGCAGATACGCAGTATTTT.